This T cell receptor beta chain was recorded in a study of T cell changes during pregnancy in multiple sclerosis (dated by TCRdb to about 2019). The study in broad terms: The study examined how the T cell repertoire changed over the course of pregnancy in women with multiple sclerosis.

Taken from the germline V gene, the CDR1 and CDR2 loops are SGHTA and FQGNSA. V was cut back by 1 base and J by 4 bases, leaving a gap of 10 bases between them. The CDR3, cysteine through phenylalanine, is 15 amino acids long. The only DNA kept is the CDR3, 45 bases in frame from the first base. A note on this clone: Its recognized antigen is unknown. Per-base qualities were not stored, and no clone one base away is much larger.

Library construction relied on the immunoSEQ multiplex PCR assay. What TCRdb holds here is the immuneACCESS table cut down to in-frame rearrangements. Part of the clones is not present; checked against another copy, under half of the missing clones reflect an unresolved V gene, and the others are unexplained. For this sample the table gives 40,000 to 55,000 clones, of which 75% to 90% were detected only once. Approximately 1.5% of the sample goes to the ten largest clones. This TCR derives from a female donor in good health, enrolled as a control in a pregnancy study. The chain is made from TRBV7-2 and TRBJ2-2, and perhaps TRBD2 as D gene, on 6 matching bases. The sequences come from peripheral blood, collected in the first trimester of pregnancy. The CDR3 sequence is CASSLVLALTGELFF. The DNA sequence follows: TGTGCCAGCAGCTTAGTGCTAGCGCTCACCGGGGAGCTGTTTTTT.